This note documents a single T cell receptor (beta chain) sequence. The record originates from a study of T cell changes during pregnancy in multiple sclerosis. The CDR3 extends over 14 amino acids. V shed 0 bases and J shed 3 bases, with 10 bases lying between them. The germline V gene has CDR1 SGDLS and CDR2 YYNGEE. Here immunoSEQ multiplex PCR was the method, and the copy in TCRdb shows in-frame clones only, minus some. The data contain around 49,000 clones, around 93% of them singletons. The TCR comes from a female donor with multiple sclerosis, enrolled in a pregnancy study. This specimen consisted of CD8+ T cells from peripheral blood mononuclear cells, obtained in the first trimester of pregnancy. This chain links TRBV9 with TRBJ2-7; D is possibly TRBD2 (7 bases). Here the CDR3 DNA reads TGTGCCAGCAGCGTAGAGGGGGGGAACTACGAGCAGTACTTC. This codes for CASSVEGGNYEQYF.